The 9 T cell receptor beta chains in this list originate from one sample, sequenced in a study of regulatory T cells in long-lasting Graves disease. According to the study, TCR beta libraries were built with iRepertoire HTBI primers and CDR3-region Arm-PCR. Each CDR3 protein gets one entry after TCRdb re-called the multiplex PCR reads with MiXCR. The data hold roughly 400,000 distinct CDR3 sequences, with 15% observed a single time. Stated time point: newly diagnosed GD, antithyroid drugs for less than 3 months. PBMC RNA was the source of the TCR library. These data were likewise used in another study, on T cells in Graves' hyperthyroidism and ophthalmopathy.

This sample comprised peripheral blood mononuclear cells (PBMCs), obtained at new diagnosis, from a patient treated with antithyroid drugs. The receptors here all came from a woman in her thirties or forties with Graves disease.

This clonotype has a count of ten or more. CDR3 sequence reads: CATSEEAYGYTF. As DNA, the CDR3 is TGTGCCACCAGTGAGGAGGCTTATGGCTACACCTTC. This chain connects TRBV24-1 to TRBJ1-2; D is uncertain. This CDR3 has 12 residues. Trimming removed 4 bases from V and 5 bases from J, with 7 bases in between. Germline V gene lookup returns CDR1 KGHDR and CDR2 SFDVKD.

The gene calls are TRBV12-3 or TRBV12-4 and TRBJ2-2, with 10 positions matching TRBD2. This CDR3 has 17 residues. Trimming removed 2 bases from V and 5 bases from J; junction bases left unmatched: 8. CDR3 residues: CASSLRLAGVYTGELFF. For the CDR3, the DNA is TGTGCCAGCAGTTTACGGCTAGCGGGAGTCTATACCGGGGAGCTGTTTTTT.

This clonotype was seen at least ten times. V usage is TRBV2 and J usage is TRBJ2-7; D is possibly TRBD2 (5 bases). The germline V gene encodes CDR1 SNHLY and CDR2 FYNNEI. V lost 3 bases and J 3 bases, leaving 12 bases between the germline ends. This CDR3 comprises 14 residues. The CDR3 DNA is TGTGCCAGCAGTGACATACATAGCGACTACGAGCAGTACTTC. Its translation: CASSDIHSDYEQYF. Supplemented by reference TRBV2 and TRBJ2-7, the full variable domain reads EPEVTQTPSHQVTQMGQEVILRCVPISNHLYFYWYRQILGQKVEFLVSFYNNEISEKSEIFDDQFSVERPDGSNFTLKIRSTKLEDSAMYFCASSDIHSDYEQYFGPGTRLTVT.

The V and J genes are TRBV15 and TRBJ2-6; no definite D call. Germline CDR1 LNHNV, CDR2 YYDKDF (reference sequence). Trimming took off 0 bases at V and 10 bases at J, with 13 bases between the two ends. The CDR3 has 15 residues. The CDR3 DNA follows: TGTGCCACCAGCAGAGATCGCAGTCCCTCAAACGTCCTGACTTTC. Translated, it gives CATSRDRSPSNVLTF.

This clonotype was observed many times. The rearrangement uses TRBV20-1 and TRBJ2-3, with 9 nucleotides matching TRBD2. Germline CDR1 is DFQATT and CDR2 is SNEGSKA (reference sequence). The V gene end was trimmed by 6 bases and the J gene end by 2 bases; junction bases not matched to a gene: 6. The CDR3 covers 14 residues. CDR3 sequence: CSATGLADTDTQYF. CDR3 coding DNA: TGCAGTGCCACGGGACTAGCAGACACAGATACGCAGTATTTT.

This clonotype came up many times. This sequence joins TRBV27 and TRBJ2-3; D gene unclear. The CDR3 length is 17 residues. Germline CDR1 is MNHEY and CDR2 is SMNVEV (reference sequence). V was cut by 0 bases and J by 2 bases, with 15 bases left in between. CDR3 in DNA: TGTGCCAGCAGTTTATCGATGGCACCGAGTCACACAGATACGCAGTATTTT. It codes for CASSLSMAPSHTDTQYF.

This clonotype was recorded a few times. The chain's CDR3 is CASSQEEQRGRYEQYF. The CDR3 bases are TGCGCCAGCAGCCAAGAGGAACAGCGCGGGAGATACGAGCAGTACTTC. This chain links TRBV4-3 with TRBJ2-7; 7 bases fit TRBD2. Germline loops: CDR1 LGHNA, CDR2 YSLEER. This CDR3 has 16 amino acids. The V gene end was trimmed by 0 bases and the J gene end by 4 bases; junction bases not matched to a gene: 9.

This clonotype was recorded at least ten times. Germline is not matched at one junction end, which may reflect a read error. The chain is built from TRBV4-1 and TRBJ2-3; TRBD2 matches 7 bases. Germline CDR1 and CDR2: MGHRA and YSYEKL. This CDR3 has 15 amino acids. CDR3 amino acids: CASRQAGLPTDTQYF. The CDR3 DNA reads TGCGCCAGCAGACAAGCGGGGCTGCCCACAGATACGCAGTATTTT.

This chain links TRBV12-3 or TRBV12-4 with TRBJ1-1, with unresolved D. The V end lost 0 bases, the J end lost 7 bases, and 9 bases lay between the germline ends. This CDR3 comprises 13 residues. CDR3 DNA: TGTGCCAGCAGTTTAGCGACCGGAGGTGAAGCTTTCTTT. Translating it yields CASSLATGGEAFF.